A single sample is the source of the 18 T cell receptor beta chains below, sequenced in a study of cytomegalovirus exposure and HLA in healthy donors. TCRdb keeps only in-frame clones here, not all; method: immunoSEQ multiplex PCR. The profile shows some 120,000 clones, over 85% of them singletons. Material for sequencing was PBMCs. The receptors were sampled from a woman between 18 and 29 years old in good health and CMV-seronegative.

This clone showed up just once. The V call is TRBV5-4, the J call TRBJ2-3; 9 nucleotides agree with TRBD2. The CDR3 consists of 18 residues. The germline gives CDR1 SGHNT, CDR2 YYREEE (reference sequence). The trim removed 3 bases at V and 8 bases at J, leaving 19 bases unmatched. The CDR3 DNA is TGTGCCAGCAGCTCCGGAGGGCCAGCGGGGGGCCTTGTAGGTACGCAGTATTTT. The encoded protein is CASSSGGPAGGLVGTQYF.

This sequence joins TRBV2 and TRBJ2-1, with TRBD1 identical over 8 bases. Germline CDR1 SNHLY, CDR2 FYNNEI. The CDR3 has 14 residues. The ends lost 5 bases at V and 6 bases at J; junction bases unmatched: 6. The chain's CDR3 is CASSTRQGTNEQFF. The CDR3 DNA reads as TGTGCCAGCAGTACCAGACAGGGGACCAATGAGCAGTTCTTC.

This rearrangement joins TRBV12-5 to TRBJ2-4, with 8 bases that match TRBD2. This CDR3 region has 16 residues. J lost 2 bases, V lost 5 bases, and 8 bases had no gene match. Germline V gene lookup returns CDR1 LGHNT and CDR2 FRNRAP. CDR3 nucleotides: TGTGCTAGTGGTATCGAAGCGGGAGTGTCCAAAAACATTCAGTACTTC. Its protein is CASGIEAGVSKNIQYF.

The rearrangement uses TRBV5-6 and TRBJ2-5; 13 positions match TRBD2. This CDR3 has 15 residues. Germline assignment: CDR1 SGHDT and CDR2 YYEEEE. V shed 2 bases, J shed 4 bases, and the junction held 2 bases outside the gene matches. CDR3 DNA sequence: TGTGCCAGCAGCTTCGGGACTAGCGGGGTAGAGACCCAGTACTTC. This gives the protein CASSFGTSGVETQYF.

The rearrangement joins TRBV19 to TRBJ2-4; 8 nucleotides align to TRBD1. CDR1 and CDR2 (germline): LNHDA, SQIVND (reference sequence). This CDR3 has 15 amino acids. V was clipped by 4 bases and J by 6 bases; unmatched bases: 8. The chain's CDR3 is CASSTGQGEGNIQYF. The DNA of the CDR3 is TGTGCCAGTAGTACTGGACAGGGTGAGGGAAACATTCAGTACTTC.

This clone has a single count. The rearrangement links TRBV5-6 to TRBJ2-4, with a tentative D call TRBD2 (5 bases). Deletions cut 0 bases from V and 0 bases from J, with 13 bases between. Per the germline V gene, CDR1 is SGHDT and CDR2 is YYEEEE. The CDR3 is 17 amino acids. The CDR3 spells CASSLVAGGKAKNIQYF. DNA for the CDR3: TGTGCCAGCAGCTTGGTGGCAGGAGGCAAAGCCAAAAACATTCAGTACTTC.

The chain employs TRBV28 and TRBJ1-2, with 10 bases identical to TRBD1. Trimming removed 6 bases from V and 4 bases from J; junction bases left unmatched: 11. CDR1 is MDHEN and CDR2 is SYDVKM in the germline V gene. The CDR3 has 16 residues. CDR3 region: CASRGQGTGGLYGYTF. The CDR3 DNA follows: TGTGCCAGCAGGGGACAGGGGACAGGAGGACTCTATGGCTACACCTTC.

This chain connects TRBV2 to TRBJ2-7, with 9 bases that match TRBD1. The CDR3 totals 14 residues. Germline CDR1 SNHLY, CDR2 FYNNEI. V shed 7 bases, J shed 0 bases, and the junction held 4 bases outside the gene matches. CDR3 residues: CASIGTGNSYEQYF. CDR3 sequence (DNA): TGTGCCAGCATTGGGACAGGGAACTCCTACGAGCAGTACTTC. Full variable domain (outside the CDR3, taken from reference TRBV2 and TRBJ2-7): EPEVTQTPSHQVTQMGQEVILRCVPISNHLYFYWYRQILGQKVEFLVSFYNNEISEKSEIFDDQFSVERPDGSNFTLKIRSTKLEDSAMYFCASIGTGNSYEQYFGPGTRLTVT.

The V gene is TRBV9, the J gene TRBJ2-7; 7 nucleotides match TRBD1. CDR1 is SGDLS, CDR2 YYNGEE, per germline. V shed 1 base, J shed 3 bases, and the junction held 7 bases outside the gene matches. This CDR3 region has 15 residues. CDR3 residues: CASSVNLDRSYEQYF. DNA of the CDR3: TGTGCCAGCAGCGTAAACTTGGACAGGAGCTACGAGCAGTACTTC.

The V gene is TRBV5-5, the J gene TRBJ1-4, with 8 bases that match TRBD1. The germline V gene encodes CDR1 SGHKS and CDR2 YYEKEE (reference sequence). The CDR3 is 15 residues long. After removal of 4 bases from V and 5 bases from J, the junction contained 7 bases not matched to a gene. The CDR3 spells CASSAATGENEKLFF. In nucleotides, the CDR3 is TGTGCCAGCAGCGCCGCGACAGGGGAGAATGAAAAACTGTTTTTT.

This chain links TRBV21-1 with TRBJ2-1; TRBD1 is the table's D call and was not checked against the DNA. TRBV21-1 is described as a pseudogene. CDR3 length equals 15 residues. Written as DNA, the CDR3 is TGTGCCAGCAGCCGCAAGGGACAGGGTTGCGATGAGCAGTTCTTC. Its translation: CASSRKGQGCDEQFF.

The chain links TRBV9 to TRBJ2-3; maybe TRBD1 (6 bases). The CDR3 consists of 15 residues. V lost 0 bases and J lost 3, with 11 bases in between. CDR1 is SGDLS, CDR2 YYNGEE, per germline. The CDR3 reads CASSVGRGTTDTQYF. The CDR3 DNA is TGTGCCAGCAGCGTAGGCAGGGGAACAACAGATACGCAGTATTTT.

This clone was recorded only once. V gene TRBV30 combines with J gene TRBJ2-3; 14 bases agree with TRBD2. The CDR3 contains 18 residues. V lost 0 bases and J lost 10; bases outside the gene matches: 15. Germline CDR1 GTSNPN, CDR2 SVGIG (reference sequence). The CDR3 spells CAWSVWGTSGGPPRAQYF. The CDR3 DNA sequence: TGTGCCTGGAGTGTATGGGGGACTAGCGGGGGCCCCCCCAGGGCGCAGTATTTT.

The chain employs TRBV4-3 and TRBJ1-1; D perhaps matches TRBD1 (6 bases). CDR1 and CDR2 from the germline V gene are LGHNA and YSLEER. Trimming stripped 5 bases from V and 0 bases from J, with 10 bases between. The CDR3 is 14 amino acids. The DNA of the CDR3 is TGCGCCAGCAGCGGGGGACACCTGAACACTGAAGCTTTCTTT. This codes for CASSGGHLNTEAFF.

The chain carries TRBV5-6 and TRBJ2-3, with 13 bases that match TRBD2. Trimming took 4 bases from V and 3 from J; bases not matched to a gene: 2. Germline assignment: CDR1 SGHDT and CDR2 YYEEEE. This CDR3 comprises 15 residues. CDR3 region: CASSELAGGTDTQYF. The CDR3 DNA reads as TGTGCCAGCAGCGAACTAGCGGGGGGGACAGATACGCAGTATTTT. Together with reference TRBV5-6 and TRBJ2-3, the CDR3 gives the full variable domain: DAGVTQSPTHLIKTRGQQVTLRCSPKSGHDTVSWYQQALGQGPQFIFQYYEEEERQRGNFPDRFSGHQFPNYSSELNVNALLLGDSALYLCASSELAGGTDTQYFGPGTRLTVL.

The J gene is TRBJ2-1, the V gene TRBV29-1, with a possible D match to TRBD2 (6 bases). The CDR3 has 12 residues. Germline CDR1 and CDR2: SQVTM and ANQGSEA. The V gene lost 4 bases and the J gene lost 12 bases, with 16 bases spanning the gap. CDR3 sequence reads: CSVGGDPFRQFF. In DNA, the CDR3 is TGCAGCGTTGGGGGGGACCCGTTTAGGCAGTTCTTC.

This chain connects TRBV7-9 to TRBJ2-2; D is undetermined. This CDR3 has 16 residues. V was shortened by 1 base and J by 1 base, with 10 bases between the two germline ends. CDR1 SEHNR and CDR2 FQNEAQ come from the germline V gene (reference sequence). The CDR3 bases are TGTGCCAGCAGCTTAGGTTACAGCCTGAACACCGGGGAGCTGTTTTTT. As protein: CASSLGYSLNTGELFF.

The chain has TRBV5-4 and TRBJ2-2, with D possibly TRBD2 on 5 matching bases. The CDR3 runs 13 residues. Germline V gives CDR1 SGHNT, CDR2 YYREEE (reference sequence). Trimming removed 3 bases at V and 7 bases at J, with 10 bases between. CDR3 sequence reads: CASSSLGDGELFF. The CDR3 DNA is TGTGCCAGCAGCTCTCTCGGGGACGGGGAGCTGTTTTTT.